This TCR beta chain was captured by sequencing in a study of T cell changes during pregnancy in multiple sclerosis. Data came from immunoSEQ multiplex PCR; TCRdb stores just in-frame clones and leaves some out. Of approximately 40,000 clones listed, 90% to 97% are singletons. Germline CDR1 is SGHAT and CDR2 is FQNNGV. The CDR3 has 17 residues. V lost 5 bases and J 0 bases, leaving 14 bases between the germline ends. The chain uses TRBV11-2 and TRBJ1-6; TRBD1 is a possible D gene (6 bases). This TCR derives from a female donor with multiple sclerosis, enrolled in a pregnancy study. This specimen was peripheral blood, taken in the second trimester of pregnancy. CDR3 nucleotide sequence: TGTGCCAGCAGCCCAGGACAGCTCAGCTCCTATAATTCACCCCTCCACTTT. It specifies CASSPGQLSSYNSPLHF.